This T cell receptor beta chain was retrieved from a study of immune evolution from preneoplasia to lung adenocarcinoma. Measured with immunoSEQ multiplex PCR; TCRdb has only the in-frame clones, and not every one. In the table there are approximately 12,000 clones, about 85% of which are singletons. Two lung cancer pathologists independently confirmed each histologic diagnosis. Premalignant or tumor cells were enriched by macro-dissection after pathologic assessment. The receptor was derived from a person aged 45-69 years with lung adenocarcinoma. The sequencing sample was made of FFPE tissue from an adenomatous hyperplasia lung lesion. Specified subset: atypical adenomatous hyperplasia (AAH), lung preneoplasia.

CDR3 nucleotide sequence: TGCAGCGTTGTTTCTGCGGGACGACAGTACTTC. This gives the protein CSVVSAGRQYF. J is TRBJ2-7 and V is TRBV29-1; a possible D gene is TRBD2 (6 bases). In germline, CDR1 is SQVTM, CDR2 ANQGSEA. The length of the CDR3 is 11 residues. V lost 4 bases and J 10 bases, leaving 14 bases between the germline ends.